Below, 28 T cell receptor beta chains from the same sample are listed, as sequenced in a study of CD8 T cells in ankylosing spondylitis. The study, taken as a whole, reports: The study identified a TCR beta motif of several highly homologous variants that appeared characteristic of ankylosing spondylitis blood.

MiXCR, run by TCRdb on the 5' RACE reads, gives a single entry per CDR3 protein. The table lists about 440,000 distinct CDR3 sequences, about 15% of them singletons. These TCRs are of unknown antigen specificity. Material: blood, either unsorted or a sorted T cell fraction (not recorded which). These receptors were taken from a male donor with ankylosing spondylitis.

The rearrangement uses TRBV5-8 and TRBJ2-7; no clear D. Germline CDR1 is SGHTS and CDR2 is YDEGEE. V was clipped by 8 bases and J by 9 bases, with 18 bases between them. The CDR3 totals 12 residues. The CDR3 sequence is CARRPRIHVQYF. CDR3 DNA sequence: TGTGCCAGGAGACCCCGGATCCACGTGCAGTACTTC.

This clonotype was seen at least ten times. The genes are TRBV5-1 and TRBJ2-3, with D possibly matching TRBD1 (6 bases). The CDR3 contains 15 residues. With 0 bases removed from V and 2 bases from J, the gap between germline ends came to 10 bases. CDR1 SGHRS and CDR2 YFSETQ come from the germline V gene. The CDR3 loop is CASSLGTVPTDTQYF. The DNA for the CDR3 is TGCGCCAGCAGCTTGGGGACAGTCCCCACAGATACGCAGTATTTT.

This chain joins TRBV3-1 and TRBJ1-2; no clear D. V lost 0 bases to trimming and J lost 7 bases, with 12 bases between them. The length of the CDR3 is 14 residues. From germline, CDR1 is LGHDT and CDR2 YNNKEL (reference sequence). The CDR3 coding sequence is TGTGCCAGCAGCCAAGATCGGTTCTTGGTTGGCTACACCTTC. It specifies CASSQDRFLVGYTF.

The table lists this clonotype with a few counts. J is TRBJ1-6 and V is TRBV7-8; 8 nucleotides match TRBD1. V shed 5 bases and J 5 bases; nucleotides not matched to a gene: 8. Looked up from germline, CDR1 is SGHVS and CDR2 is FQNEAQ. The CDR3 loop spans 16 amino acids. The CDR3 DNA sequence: TGTGCCAGCAGCAGCAGGGGACAGGCGAATAATTCACCCCTCCACTTT. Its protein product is CASSSRGQANNSPLHF.

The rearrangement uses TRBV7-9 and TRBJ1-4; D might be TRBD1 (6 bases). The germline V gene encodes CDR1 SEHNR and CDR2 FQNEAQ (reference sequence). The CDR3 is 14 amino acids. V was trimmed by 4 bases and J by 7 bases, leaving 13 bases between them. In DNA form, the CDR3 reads TGTGCCAGCAGCTATCACCAGGGGAGTGAAAAACTGTTTTTT. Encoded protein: CASSYHQGSEKLFF. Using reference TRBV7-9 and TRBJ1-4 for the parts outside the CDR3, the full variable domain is DTGVSQNPRHKITKRGQNVTFRCDPISEHNRLYWYRQTLGQGPEFLTYFQNEAQLEKSRLLSDRFSAERPKGSFSTLEIQRTEQGDSAMYLCASSYHQGSEKLFFGSGTQLSVL.

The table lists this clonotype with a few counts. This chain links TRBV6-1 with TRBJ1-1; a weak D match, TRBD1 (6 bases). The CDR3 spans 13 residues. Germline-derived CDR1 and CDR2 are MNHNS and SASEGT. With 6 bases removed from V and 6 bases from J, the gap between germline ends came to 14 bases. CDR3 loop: CASSLTGRAEAFF. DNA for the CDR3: TGTGCCAGCAGCTTGACAGGACGGGCTGAAGCTTTCTTT.

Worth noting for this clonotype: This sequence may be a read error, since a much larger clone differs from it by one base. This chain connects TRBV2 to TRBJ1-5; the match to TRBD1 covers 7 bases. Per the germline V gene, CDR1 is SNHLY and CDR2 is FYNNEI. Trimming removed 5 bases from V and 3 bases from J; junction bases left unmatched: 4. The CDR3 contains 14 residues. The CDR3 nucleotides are TGTGCCAGCAGTTTGACAGGGAACAATCAGCCCCAGCATTTT. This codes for CASSLTGNNQPQHF.

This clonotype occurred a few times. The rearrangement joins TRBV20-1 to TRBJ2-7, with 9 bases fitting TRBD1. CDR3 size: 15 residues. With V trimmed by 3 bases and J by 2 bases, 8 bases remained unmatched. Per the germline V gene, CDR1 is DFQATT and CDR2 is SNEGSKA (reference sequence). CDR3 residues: CSAREGGTGPYEQYF. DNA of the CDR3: TGCAGTGCTAGGGAGGGGGGGACAGGGCCCTACGAGCAGTACTTC.

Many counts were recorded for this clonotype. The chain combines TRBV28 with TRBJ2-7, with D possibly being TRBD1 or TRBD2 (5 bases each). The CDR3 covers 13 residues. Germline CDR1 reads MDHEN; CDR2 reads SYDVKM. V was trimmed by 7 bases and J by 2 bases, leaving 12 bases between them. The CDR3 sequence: CASNPGRPYEQYF. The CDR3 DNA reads TGTGCCAGCAACCCGGGACGGCCCTACGAGCAGTACTTC.

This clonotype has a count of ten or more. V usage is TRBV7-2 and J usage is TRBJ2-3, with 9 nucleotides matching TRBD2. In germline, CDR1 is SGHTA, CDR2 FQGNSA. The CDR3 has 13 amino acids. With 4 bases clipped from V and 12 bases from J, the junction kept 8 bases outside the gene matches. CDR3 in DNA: TGTGCCAGCAGCTCCGCCGGGACTAGCTCTCAGTATTTT. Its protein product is CASSSAGTSSQYF.

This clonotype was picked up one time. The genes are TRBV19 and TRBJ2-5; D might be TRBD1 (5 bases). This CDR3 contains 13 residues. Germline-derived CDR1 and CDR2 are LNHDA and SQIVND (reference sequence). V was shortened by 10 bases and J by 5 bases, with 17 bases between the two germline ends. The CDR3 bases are TGTGCCACTACCGATCTTGGGGCCGAGACCCAGTACTTC. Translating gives CATTDLGAETQYF.

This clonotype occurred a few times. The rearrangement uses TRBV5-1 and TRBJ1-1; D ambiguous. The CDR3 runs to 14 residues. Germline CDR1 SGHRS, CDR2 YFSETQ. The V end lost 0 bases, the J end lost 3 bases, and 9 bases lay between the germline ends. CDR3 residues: CASSLVSGDTEAFF. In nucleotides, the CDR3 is TGCGCCAGCAGCTTGGTTTCGGGAGACACTGAAGCTTTCTTT.

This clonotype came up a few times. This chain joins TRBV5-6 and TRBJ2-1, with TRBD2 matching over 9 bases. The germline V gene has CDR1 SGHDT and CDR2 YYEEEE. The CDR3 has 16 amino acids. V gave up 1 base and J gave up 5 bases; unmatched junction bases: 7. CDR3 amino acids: CASSLIAGGRNNEQFF. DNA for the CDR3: TGTGCCAGCAGCTTGATTGCGGGGGGGCGAAACAATGAGCAGTTCTTC.

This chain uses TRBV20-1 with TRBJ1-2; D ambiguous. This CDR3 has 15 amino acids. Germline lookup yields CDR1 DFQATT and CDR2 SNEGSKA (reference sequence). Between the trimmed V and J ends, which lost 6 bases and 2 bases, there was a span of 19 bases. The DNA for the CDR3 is TGCAGTGCGCGAGATGACACCCTCGGAAACTATGGCTACACCTTC. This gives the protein CSARDDTLGNYGYTF.

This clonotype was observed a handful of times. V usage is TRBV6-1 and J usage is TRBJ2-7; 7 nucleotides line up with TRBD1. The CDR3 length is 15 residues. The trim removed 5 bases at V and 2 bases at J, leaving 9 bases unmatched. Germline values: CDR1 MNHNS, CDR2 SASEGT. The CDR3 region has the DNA TGTGCCAGCAGTATGGAACAGGGGACGGCCTACGAGCAGTACTTC. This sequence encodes CASSMEQGTAYEQYF.

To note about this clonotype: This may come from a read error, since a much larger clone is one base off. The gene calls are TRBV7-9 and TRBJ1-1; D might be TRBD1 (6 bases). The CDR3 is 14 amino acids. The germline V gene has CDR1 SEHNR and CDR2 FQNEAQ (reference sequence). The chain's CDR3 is CATLAGARNTEPFF. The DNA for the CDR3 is TGTGCCACCCTTGCAGGGGCGAGGAACACTGAACCTTTCTTT.

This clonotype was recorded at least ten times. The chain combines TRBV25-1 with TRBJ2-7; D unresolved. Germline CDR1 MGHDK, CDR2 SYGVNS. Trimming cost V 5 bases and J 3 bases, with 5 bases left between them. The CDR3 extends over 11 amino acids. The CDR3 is CASSHHYEQYF. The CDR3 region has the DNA TGTGCCAGCAGTCACCACTACGAGCAGTACTTC.

The DNA for the CDR3 is TGTGCCAGCAGAGTTGACAGGGGGCGAGACAATGAGCAGTTCTTC. Its protein is CASRVDRGRDNEQFF. The V and J genes are TRBV6-1 and TRBJ2-1; 10 nucleotides line up with TRBD1. The CDR3 covers 15 residues. V lost 6 bases and J lost 5; bases outside the gene matches: 7. Germline V gives CDR1 MNHNS, CDR2 SASEGT.

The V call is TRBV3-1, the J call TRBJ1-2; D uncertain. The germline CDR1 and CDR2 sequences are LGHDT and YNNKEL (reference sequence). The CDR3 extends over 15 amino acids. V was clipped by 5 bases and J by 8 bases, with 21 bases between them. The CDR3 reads CASSYRGSRARGYTF. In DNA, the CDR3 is TGTGCCAGCAGCTACCGAGGAAGTCGCGCGCGGGGCTACACCTTC.

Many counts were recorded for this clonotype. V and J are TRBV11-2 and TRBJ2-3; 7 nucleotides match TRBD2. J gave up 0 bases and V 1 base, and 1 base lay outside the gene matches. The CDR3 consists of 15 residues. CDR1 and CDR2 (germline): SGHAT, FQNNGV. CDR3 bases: TGTGCCAGCAGCTTAGGGACTAGAAGCACAGATACGCAGTATTTT. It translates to CASSLGTRSTDTQYF. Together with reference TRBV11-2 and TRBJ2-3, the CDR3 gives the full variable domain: EAGVAQSPRYKIIEKRQSVAFWCNPISGHATLYWYQQILGQGPKLLIQFQNNGVVDDSQLPKDRFSAERLKGVDSTLKIQPAKLEDSAVYLCASSLGTRSTDTQYFGPGTRLTVL.

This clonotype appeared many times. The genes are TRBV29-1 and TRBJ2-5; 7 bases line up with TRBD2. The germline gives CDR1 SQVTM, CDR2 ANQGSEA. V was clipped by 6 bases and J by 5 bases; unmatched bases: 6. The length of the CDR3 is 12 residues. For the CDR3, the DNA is TGCAGCGTCCTAAGCGGGATTGAGACCCAGTACTTC. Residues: CSVLSGIETQYF.

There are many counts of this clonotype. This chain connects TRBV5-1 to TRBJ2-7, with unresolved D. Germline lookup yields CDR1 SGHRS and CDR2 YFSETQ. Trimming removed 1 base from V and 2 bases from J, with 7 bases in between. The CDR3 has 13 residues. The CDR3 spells CASSLTGTYEQYF. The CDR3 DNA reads TGCGCCAGCAGCTTGACTGGGACCTACGAGCAGTACTTC.

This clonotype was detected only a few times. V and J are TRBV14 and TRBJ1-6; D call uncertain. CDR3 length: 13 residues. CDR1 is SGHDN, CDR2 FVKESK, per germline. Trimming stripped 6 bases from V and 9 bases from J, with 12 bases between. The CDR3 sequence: CASRGLVSSPLHF. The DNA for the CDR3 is TGTGCCAGCAGGGGCCTAGTAAGTTCACCCCTCCACTTT.

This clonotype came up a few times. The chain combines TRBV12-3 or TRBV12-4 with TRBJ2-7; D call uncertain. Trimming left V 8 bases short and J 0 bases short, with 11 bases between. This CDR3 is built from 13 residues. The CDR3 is CASGTWDSYEQYF. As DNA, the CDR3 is TGTGCCAGCGGCACCTGGGACTCCTACGAGCAGTACTTC.

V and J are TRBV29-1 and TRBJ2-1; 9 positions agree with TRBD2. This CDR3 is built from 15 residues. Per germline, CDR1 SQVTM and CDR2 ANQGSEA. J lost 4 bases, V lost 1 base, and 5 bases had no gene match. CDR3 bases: TGCAGCGTTGAAGGGGTTAGCGGGGGTTACAATGAGCAGTTCTTC. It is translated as CSVEGVSGGYNEQFF.

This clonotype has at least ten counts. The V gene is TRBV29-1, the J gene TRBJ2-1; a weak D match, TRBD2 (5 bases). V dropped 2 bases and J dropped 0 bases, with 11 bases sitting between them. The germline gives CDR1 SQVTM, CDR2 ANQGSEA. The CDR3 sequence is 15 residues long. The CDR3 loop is CSVERTGSSYNEQFF. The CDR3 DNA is TGCAGCGTTGAACGAACTGGGAGCTCCTACAATGAGCAGTTCTTC.

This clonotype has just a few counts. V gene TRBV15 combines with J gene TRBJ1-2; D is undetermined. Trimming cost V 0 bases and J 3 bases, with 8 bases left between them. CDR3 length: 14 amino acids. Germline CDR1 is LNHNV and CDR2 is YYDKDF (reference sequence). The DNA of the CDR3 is TGTGCCACCAGCAGAGACGGCGAGTACTATGGCTACACCTTC. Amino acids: CATSRDGEYYGYTF.

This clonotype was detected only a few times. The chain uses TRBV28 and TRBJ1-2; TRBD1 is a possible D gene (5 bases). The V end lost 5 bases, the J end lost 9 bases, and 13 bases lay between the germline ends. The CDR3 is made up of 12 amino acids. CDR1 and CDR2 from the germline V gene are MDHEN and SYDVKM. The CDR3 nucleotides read TGTGCCAGCAGTCCCGATGGGGCCCGCTACACCTTC. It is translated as CASSPDGARYTF.